One and the same sample provided the 15 T cell receptor delta chains below, sequenced in a study of gamma-delta chains in newborns, infants, children. TCRdb made new clone calls on the reads using CATT. The table includes 15,000 or so delta-chain clones, approximately 7% detected once. The sample was blood. The receptor set was obtained from a child who was a newborn, infant or young child, either healthy, febrile or measles-vaccinated (not recorded which).

In the case of this clone: TCRdb's protein for this DNA is that of a much larger clone and differs from the translation at residue 17, likely a read error; the protein shown is the DNA translation. V is TRDV2 and J is TRDJ1, with 11 bases aligning to TRDD3. The CDR3 contains 18 residues. The germline V gene encodes CDR1 GEAIGNYY and CDR2 EKD. The CDR3 coding sequence is TGTGCCTGTGACCTACTGGGGGATATCCCACAATACACCGATAAACTCACCTTT. Its protein is CACDLLGDIPQYTDKLTF.

The CDR3 reads CACDTYWGISGQARTDKLIF. In DNA, the CDR3 is TGTGCCTGTGACACGTACTGGGGGATAAGCGGACAGGCGCGTACCGATAAACTCATCTTT. The rearrangement uses TRDV2 and TRDJ1, with TRDD3 identical over 11 bases. Trimming took 1 base from V and 2 from J; bases not matched to a gene: 17. Per the germline V gene, CDR1 is GEAIGNYY and CDR2 is EKD. The CDR3 sequence is 20 residues long.

The chain recombines TRDV2 with TRDJ1; 8 nucleotides line up with TRDD3. Germline V gene data show CDR1 as GEAIGNYY and CDR2 as EKD. This CDR3 comprises 16 residues. V gave up 0 bases and J gave up 3 bases; unmatched junction bases: 8. CDR3 sequence reads: CACDTGIRERADKLIF. The DNA of the CDR3 is TGTGCCTGTGACACCGGGATACGCGAGCGGGCCGATAAACTCATCTTT.

This clone has more than one count but fewer than ten. The rearrangement links TRDV2 to TRDJ3; TRDD3 matches at 7 bases. The CDR3 consists of 18 residues. The V gene end was trimmed by 3 bases and the J gene end by 0 bases; junction bases not matched to a gene: 7. Germline CDR1 and CDR2: GEAIGNYY and EKD. CDR3 in DNA: TGTGCCTGTGACGCCGCGGATACGAGCTCCTGGGACACCCGACAGATGTTTTTC. It yields the protein CACDAADTSSWDTRQMFF.

Note on this clone: One end of the junction fails to match germline, which may point to a read error. Different DNA sequences within this sample yield the same CDR3. The rearrangement uses TRDV2 and TRDJ3; 9 nucleotides match TRDD3. Germline V lookup: CDR1 GEAIGNYY, CDR2 EKD. The CDR3 has 20 amino acids. The CDR3 region has the DNA TGTGCCTGTGACCTGGTACTGGGGGACCAAAGCTCCTGGGACACCCGCCAGATGTTTTTC. This translates into CACDLVLGDQSSWDTRQMFF.

The rearrangement joins TRDV2 to TRDJ3, with TRDD1 as a possible D gene (5 bases). Trimming took off 4 bases at V and 1 base at J, with 7 bases between the two ends. This CDR3 is built from 15 residues. Germline-derived CDR1 and CDR2 are GEAIGNYY and EKD. This chain's CDR3 is CACDEMSWDTRQMFF. CDR3 coding DNA: TGTGCCTGTGATGAAATGTCCTGGGACACCCGACAGATGTTTTTC.

The chain employs TRDV2 and TRDJ2; 13 bases line up with TRDD3. Germline CDR1 GEAIGNYY, CDR2 EKD. The J segment lost 7 bases and the V segment lost 3 bases, leaving 10 bases of the junction unmatched. This CDR3 has 17 residues. The CDR3: CACDGLLGDTRGAQLFF. For the CDR3, the DNA is TGTGCCTGTGACGGACTACTGGGGGATACGCGAGGAGCACAACTCTTCTTT.

The chain has TRDV2 and TRDJ3; 11 positions match TRDD3. The junction had 8 bases not matched to a gene; V was cut back by 2 bases and J by 0 bases. This CDR3 contains 20 residues. Germline lookup yields CDR1 GEAIGNYY and CDR2 EKD. In nucleotides, the CDR3 is TGTGCCTGTGACAACGTACTGGGGGATAGTAGCTCCTGGGACACCCGACAGATGTTTTTC. Translating it yields CACDNVLGDSSSWDTRQMFF.

Comments on this clone: The amino acid sequence in TCRdb belongs to a much larger clone and departs from this DNA's translation at residue 13, likely a sequencing read error; the sequence shown is translated from the DNA. This sample also contains other DNA sequences that code for the same CDR3. This chain joins TRDV2 and TRDJ3, with 11 bases that match TRDD3. The CDR3 totals 18 residues. The germline CDR1 and CDR2 sequences are GEAIGNYY and EKD. The CDR3 here is CACDILGDSSWDARQMFF. CDR3 in DNA: TGTGCCTGTGATATACTGGGGGATAGCTCCTGGGACGCCCGACAGATGTTTTTC.

This clone was detected only a few times. The CDR3 DNA follows: TGTGCCTGTGACACCATGGGACTGGGGGATAGCTCCTGGGACACCCGACAGATGTTTTTC. It is translated as CACDTMGLGDSSWDTRQMFF. The chain links TRDV2 to TRDJ3; TRDD3 agrees at 11 bases. The CDR3 has 20 residues. Trimming at V came to 0 bases and at J to 0 bases, leaving 6 bases not matched to a gene. Germline V gene data show CDR1 as GEAIGNYY and CDR2 as EKD.

There are a few counts of this clone. This clone may be a read error of a much larger clone one base away. Other DNA sequences of this sample code for an identical CDR3. The chain uses TRDV2 and TRDJ2; 10 nucleotides agree with TRDD3. This CDR3 spans 14 amino acids. The germline CDR1 and CDR2 sequences are GEAIGNYY and EKD. The CDR3 sequence is CACDDWGMTAQLFF. The CDR3 region has the DNA TGTGCCTGTGACGACTGGGGGATGACTGCACAACTCTTCTTT.

This clone has more than one count but fewer than ten. Distinct nucleotide sequences in the sample also encode this CDR3. J is TRDJ3 and V is TRDV2; 9 bases are shared with TRDD3. Germline V gene sequence: CDR1 GEAIGNYY, CDR2 EKD. The V gene end was trimmed by 0 bases and the J gene end by 0 bases; junction bases not matched to a gene: 8. This CDR3 region has 20 residues. Here the CDR3 DNA reads TGTGCCTGTGACACCCTTTTACTGGGGGAGAGCTCCTGGGACACCCGACAGATGTTTTTC. Its protein is CACDTLLLGESSWDTRQMFF.

The V call is TRDV2, the J call TRDJ3; 11 bases agree with TRDD3. Germline values: CDR1 GEAIGNYY, CDR2 EKD. V lost 0 bases, J lost 3 bases, and 6 bases stayed unmatched. This CDR3 comprises 19 residues. CDR3 region: CACDTVGGYAYWDTRQMFF. The CDR3 region has the DNA TGTGCCTGTGACACCGTTGGGGGATACGCGTACTGGGACACCCGACAGATGTTTTTC.

By its share, this clone is medium-sized. Since a far larger clone is one base different, this is likely a read error. At the DNA level, this CDR3 is encoded by other sequences in the same sample as well. The rearrangement uses TRDV2 and TRDJ1; 7 nucleotides match TRDD3. CDR1 is GEAIGNYY, CDR2 EKD, per germline. The CDR3 loop spans 13 amino acids. J lost 5 bases, V lost 0 bases, and 2 bases had no gene match. The CDR3 DNA is TGTGCCTGTGACACCTGGGGGACTGATAAACTCATCTTT. This translates into CACDTWGTDKLIF.

This clone occurred a few times. A read error may explain this, as a much larger clone is one base away. Different DNA sequences within this sample yield the same CDR3. This rearrangement joins TRDV2 to TRDJ3; 8 nucleotides match TRDD3. CDR1 GEAIGNYY and CDR2 EKD come from the germline V gene. This CDR3 spans 20 amino acids. As DNA, the CDR3 is TGTGCCTGTGACACCGTACTGGGGGTTACCAGCTCCTGGGACACCCGCCAGATGTTTTTC. Translating it yields CACDTVLGVTSSWDTRQMFF.